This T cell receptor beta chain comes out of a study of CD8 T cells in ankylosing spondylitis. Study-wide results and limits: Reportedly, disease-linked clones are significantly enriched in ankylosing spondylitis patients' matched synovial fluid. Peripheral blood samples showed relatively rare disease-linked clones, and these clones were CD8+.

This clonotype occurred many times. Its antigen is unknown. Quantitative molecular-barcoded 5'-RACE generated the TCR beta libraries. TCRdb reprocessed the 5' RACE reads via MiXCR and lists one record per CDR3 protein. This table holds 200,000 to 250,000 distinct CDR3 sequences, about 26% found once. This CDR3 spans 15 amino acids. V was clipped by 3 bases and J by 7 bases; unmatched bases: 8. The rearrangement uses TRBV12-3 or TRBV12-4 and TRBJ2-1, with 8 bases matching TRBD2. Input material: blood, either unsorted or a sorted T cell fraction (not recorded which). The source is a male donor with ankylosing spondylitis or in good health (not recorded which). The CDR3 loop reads CASSLAGGSLNEQFF. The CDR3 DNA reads TGTGCCAGCAGTTTGGCGGGAGGTAGTCTGAATGAGCAGTTCTTC.